A selection of T cell receptor beta chains follows, all from one sample in a study of blood T cell repertoires in COVID-19. Profiled with immunoSEQ multiplex PCR; TCRdb holds only in-frame clones, not every one. The table records 200,000 to 250,000 clones, 85% of them present only once. The material sequenced was peripheral blood. The source is a man in his forties or fifties with acute or convalescent COVID-19. Each CDR3 is given with its conserved first and last residue. The D gene is left open where the match is weak. Clone size appears in some rows only: once, few, many, or a class for an expanded clone.

V	length	J	size	D	DNA	CDR3
TRBV9	14	TRBJ1-4	-	-	TGTGCCAGCAGCGTAGGAGGGGGAACCGAAAAACTGTTTTTT	CASSVGGGTEKLFF
TRBV9	13	TRBJ1-2	-	TRBD1	TGTGCCAGCAGCGTAGGGGGAGGACAGGGCGCGGCCTTC	CASSVGGGQGAAF
TRBV19	13	TRBJ2-1	-	-	TGTGCCAGTAGTATCCAAAGTAGCGAGGAGCAGTTCTTC	CASSIQSSEEQFF
TRBV12-3/TRBV12-4	13	TRBJ2-2	-	-	TGTGCCAGCACCCAGGGATTTACCGGGGAGCTGTTTTTT	CASTQGFTGELFF
TRBV18	12	TRBJ1-2	-	-	TGTGCCAGCTCATCCGGGGACTATGGCTACACCTTC	CASSSGDYGYTF
TRBV18	13	TRBJ1-5	once	-	TGTGCCAGCTCACCGGGGGGAGTTCAGCCCCAGCATTTT	CASSPGGVQPQHF
TRBV7-2	13	TRBJ1-4	-	-	TGTGCCAGCAGTGGTAGCCCAAATGAAAAACTGTTTTTT	CASSGSPNEKLFF
TRBV6-1	15	TRBJ1-2	-	-	TGTGCCAGCAGTGAAAGGGAGGGGTCAATCTATGGCTACACCTTC	CASSEREGSIYGYTF
TRBV12-3/TRBV12-4	13	TRBJ1-1	once	-	TGTGCCAGCAGTTTGGGGGGATCAACTGAAGCTTTCTTT	CASSLGGSTEAFF
TRBV4-1	15	TRBJ1-6	few	-	TGCGCCAGCAGCCACGACGGGGGACCGGGATCACCCCTCCACTTT	CASSHDGGPGSPLHF
TRBV11-2	14	TRBJ1-5	once	-	TGTGCCAGCAGCCTGAGGGGGGGCGATCAGCCCCAGCATTTT	CASSLRGGDQPQHF
TRBV11-2	15	TRBJ2-3	-	-	TGTGCCAGCAGCTTTAGGGGCCACGGCACAGATACGCAGTATTTT	CASSFRGHGTDTQYF
TRBV7-2	16	TRBJ2-5	-	-	TGTGCCAGCAGCTTAGTAGGTGTGCGGATTAAAGAGACCCAGTACTTC	CASSLVGVRIKETQYF
TRBV2	11	TRBJ2-7	few	-	TGTGCCAGCAGTGCACTCTACGAGCAGTACTTC	CASSALYEQYF
TRBV1	15	TRBJ1-1	once	-	TGCACCAGGCCGGGACAGGGGATAGAGAACACTGAAGCTTTCTTT	CTRPGQGIENTEAFF
TRBV4-3	16	TRBJ1-5	-	-	TGCGCCAGCAGCCAAGAAATCAGGCGGGACGATCAGCCCCAGCATTTT	CASSQEIRRDDQPQHF
TRBV5-4	15	TRBJ2-7	-	TRBD2	TGTGCCAGCAGCCCGGGACTAGCGGGGGGCTACGAGCAGTACTTC	CASSPGLAGGYEQYF
TRBV19	13	TRBJ2-1	-	-	TGTGCCAGTAGTACGGAGTCAGCCAATGAGCAGTTCTTC	CASSTESANEQFF
TRBV7-9	14	TRBJ1-1	-	-	TGTGCCAGCACCCCAGGGATCGCAGGGACTGAAGCTTTCTTT	CASTPGIAGTEAFF
TRBV5-1	15	TRBJ1-1	-	-	TGCGCCAGCAGCTTGGAGCTGCGCCCGAACACTGAAGCTTTCTTT	CASSLELRPNTEAFF
TRBV21-1	17	TRBJ2-3	-	-	TGTGCCAGCAGCCGACGGAAGCGGGGGGTTAGCACAGATACGCAGTATTTT	CASSRRKRGVSTDTQYF
TRBV3-1/TRBV3-2	15	TRBJ1-1	-	TRBD1	TGTGCCAGCAGCCAAGGGAGGGGGCGGAGCACTGAAGCTTTCTTT	CASSQGRGRSTEAFF
TRBV7-2	14	TRBJ1-1	-	-	TGTGCCAGCAGCTTAGGAGCGATGAACACTGAAGCTTTCTTT	CASSLGAMNTEAFF
TRBV19	17	TRBJ1-2	-	TRBD1	TGTGCCAGTAGTACAAGGATGGGACAGGGGTCCAACTATGGCTACACCTTC	CASSTRMGQGSNYGYTF